This T cell receptor (beta chain) was identified during a study of naive and memory T cell subsets. Study results and limitations: In naive cells, over 85% of TCR sequences were seen only once. Naive and memory repertoire findings lacked a ground truth for validation. A few larger clonotypes appeared in naive repertoires, especially CD8, possibly memory cells re-expressing CD45RA.

This CDR3 region has 13 residues. Germline V gene lookup returns CDR1 GTSNPN and CDR2 SVGIG (reference sequence). Deletions cut 2 bases from V and 3 bases from J, with 8 bases between. Comment on this clonotype: The antigen is undetermined.

An equimolar mix of two oligonucleotides served as the beta constant-region primer for TRBC1 and TRBC2. The ligated cDNA underwent four PCR rounds using SP2 and nested alpha and beta constant-region primers. TCRdb fed the UMI-ligation and nested PCR reads into MiXCR, producing one record per CDR3 protein. The sample has 85,000 to 130,000 distinct CDR3 sequences, roughly 15% seen once. The chain links TRBV30 to TRBJ1-5, with D hard to call. This receptor was obtained from a human donor in good health. What was sequenced was naive CD8+ T cells from blood. The CDR3 DNA follows: TGTGCCTGGAGTCGGGATAACAATCAGCCCCAGCATTTT. It codes for CAWSRDNNQPQHF.